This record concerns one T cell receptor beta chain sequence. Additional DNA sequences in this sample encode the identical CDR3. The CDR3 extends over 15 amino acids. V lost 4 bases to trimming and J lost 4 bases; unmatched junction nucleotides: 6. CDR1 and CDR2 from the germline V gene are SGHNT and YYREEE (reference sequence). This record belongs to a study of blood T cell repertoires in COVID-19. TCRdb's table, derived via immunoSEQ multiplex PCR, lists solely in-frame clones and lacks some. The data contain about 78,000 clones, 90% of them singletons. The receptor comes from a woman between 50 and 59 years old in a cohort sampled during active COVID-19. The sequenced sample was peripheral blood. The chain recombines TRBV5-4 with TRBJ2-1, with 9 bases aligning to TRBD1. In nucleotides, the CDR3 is TGTGCCAGCAGCCCCGGGACAGGGAGTTACAATGAGCAGTTCTTC. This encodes CASSPGTGSYNEQFF.